These 4 T cell receptor beta chains were sequenced from one sample in a study of cytomegalovirus exposure and HLA in healthy donors. The PCR ran on 60 Vbeta and 13 Jbeta primers. The assay was immunoSEQ multiplex PCR, and TCRdb's table has in-frame clones only and misses some. Among roughly 120,000 clones, 8.5% to 10% were seen once, and the ten largest hold approximately 5%. The sequenced sample was PBMCs. These receptor sequences come from a middle-aged man in good health and CMV-seronegative.

This clone was seen more than once but under ten times. V and J are TRBV18 and TRBJ1-1; 8 bases align to TRBD1. Germline V CDR1 and CDR2: KGHSH, LQKENI. This CDR3 spans 16 amino acids. V trimming: 5 bases; J trimming: 1 base; junction bases outside the gene matches: 9. CDR3 protein: CASSSSDRGWNTEAFF. The CDR3 DNA sequence: TGTGCCAGCTCATCTTCTGACAGGGGATGGAACACTGAAGCTTTCTTT.

This clone turned up a few times. This rearrangement joins TRBV25-1 to TRBJ1-2; 9 nucleotides align to TRBD1. Germline V gene lookup returns CDR1 MGHDK and CDR2 SYGVNS. The CDR3 runs 12 residues. V was clipped by 4 bases and J by 8 bases; unmatched bases: 2. The CDR3 sequence is CASSGDRVGYTF. Written as DNA, the CDR3 is TGTGCCAGCAGTGGGGACAGGGTAGGCTACACCTTC.

The chain uses TRBV5-1 and TRBJ2-2; 7 positions agree with TRBD1. V gave up 1 base and J gave up 0 bases; unmatched junction bases: 3. This CDR3 has 16 amino acids. The germline V gene encodes CDR1 SGHRS and CDR2 YFSETQ. The chain's CDR3 is CASSLLGQPNTGELFF. The CDR3, as DNA: TGCGCCAGCAGCTTGTTGGGACAGCCGAACACCGGGGAGCTGTTTTTT.

This clone was seen a few times. The genes are TRBV10-3 and TRBJ1-5, with TRBD1 as a possible D gene (6 bases). From germline, CDR1 is ENHRY and CDR2 SYGVKD. V gave up 3 bases and J gave up 5 bases, with 11 bases separating them. The CDR3 loop spans 14 amino acids. In DNA form, the CDR3 reads TGTGCCATCAGTGACAGGGGTGAGGATCAGCCCCAGCATTTT. Its translation is CAISDRGEDQPQHF.